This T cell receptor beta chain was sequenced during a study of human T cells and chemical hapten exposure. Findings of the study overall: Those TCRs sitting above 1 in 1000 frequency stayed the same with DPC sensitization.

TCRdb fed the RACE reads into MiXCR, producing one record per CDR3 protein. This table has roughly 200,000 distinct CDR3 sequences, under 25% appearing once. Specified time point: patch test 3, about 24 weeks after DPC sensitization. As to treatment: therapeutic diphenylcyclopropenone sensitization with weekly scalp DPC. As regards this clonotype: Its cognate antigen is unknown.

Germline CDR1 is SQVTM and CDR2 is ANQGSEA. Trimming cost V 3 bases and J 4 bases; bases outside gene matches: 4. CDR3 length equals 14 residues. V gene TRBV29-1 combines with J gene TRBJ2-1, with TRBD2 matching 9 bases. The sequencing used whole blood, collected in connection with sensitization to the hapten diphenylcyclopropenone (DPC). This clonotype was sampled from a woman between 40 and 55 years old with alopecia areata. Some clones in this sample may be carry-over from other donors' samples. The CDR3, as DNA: TGCAGCGTTGAGTTAGCGGGAGTGTACAATGAGCAGTTCTTC. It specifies CSVELAGVYNEQFF.